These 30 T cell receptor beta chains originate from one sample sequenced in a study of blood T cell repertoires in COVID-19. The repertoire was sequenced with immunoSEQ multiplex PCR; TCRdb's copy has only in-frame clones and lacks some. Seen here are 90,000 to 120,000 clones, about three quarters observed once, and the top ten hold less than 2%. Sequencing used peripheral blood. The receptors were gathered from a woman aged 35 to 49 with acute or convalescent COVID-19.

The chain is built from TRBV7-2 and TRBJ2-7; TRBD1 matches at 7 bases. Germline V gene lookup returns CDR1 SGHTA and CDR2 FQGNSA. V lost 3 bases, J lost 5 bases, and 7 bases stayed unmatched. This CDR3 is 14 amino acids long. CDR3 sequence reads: CASSFKQGPNEQYF. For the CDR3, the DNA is TGTGCCAGCAGCTTCAAACAGGGGCCCAACGAGCAGTACTTC.

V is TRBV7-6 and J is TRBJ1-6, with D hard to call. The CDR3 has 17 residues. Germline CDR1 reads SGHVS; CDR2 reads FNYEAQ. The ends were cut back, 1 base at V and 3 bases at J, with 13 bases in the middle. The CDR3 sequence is CASSLEVGENYNSPLHF. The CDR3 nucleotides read TGTGCCAGCAGCTTAGAGGTCGGGGAGAACTATAATTCACCCCTCCACTTT.

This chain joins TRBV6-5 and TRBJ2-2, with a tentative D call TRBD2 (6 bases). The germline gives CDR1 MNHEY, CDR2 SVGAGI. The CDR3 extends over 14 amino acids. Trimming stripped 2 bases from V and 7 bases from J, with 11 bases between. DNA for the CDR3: TGTGCCAGCAGTTACCGCCCGGAGGGCGGGGAGCTGTTTTTT. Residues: CASSYRPEGGELFF.

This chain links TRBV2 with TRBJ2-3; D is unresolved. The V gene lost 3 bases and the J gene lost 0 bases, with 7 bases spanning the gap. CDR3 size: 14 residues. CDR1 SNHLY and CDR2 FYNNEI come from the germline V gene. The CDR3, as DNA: TGTGCCAGCAGTGAGAGACTCAGCACAGATACGCAGTATTTT. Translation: CASSERLSTDTQYF. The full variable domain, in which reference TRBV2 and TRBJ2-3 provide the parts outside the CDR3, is EPEVTQTPSHQVTQMGQEVILRCVPISNHLYFYWYRQILGQKVEFLVSFYNNEISEKSEIFDDQFSVERPDGSNFTLKIRSTKLEDSAMYFCASSERLSTDTQYFGPGTRLTVL.

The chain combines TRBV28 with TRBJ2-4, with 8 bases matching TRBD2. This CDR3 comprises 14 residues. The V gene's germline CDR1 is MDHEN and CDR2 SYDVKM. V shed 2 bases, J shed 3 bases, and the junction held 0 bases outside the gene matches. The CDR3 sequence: CASSLAGGKNIQYF. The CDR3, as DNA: TGTGCCAGCAGTTTAGCGGGGGGCAAAAACATTCAGTACTTC.

The CDR3 DNA follows: TGTGCCAGTAGCACCACAGGGGGCGGCAATCAGCCCCAGCATTTT. Its protein product is CASSTTGGGNQPQHF. This chain connects TRBV19 to TRBJ1-5, with TRBD1 matching 9 bases. The germline V gene encodes CDR1 LNHDA and CDR2 SQIVND (reference sequence). The CDR3 sequence is 15 residues long. The V segment lost 6 bases and the J segment 2 bases; nucleotides outside the gene matches: 5.

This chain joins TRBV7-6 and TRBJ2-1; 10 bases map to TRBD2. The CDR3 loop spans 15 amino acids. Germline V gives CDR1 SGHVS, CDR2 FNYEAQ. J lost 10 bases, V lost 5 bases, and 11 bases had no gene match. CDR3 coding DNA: TGTGCCAGCAGCCCACCCAGCGGGGGGGCCTGGGAGCAGTTCTTC. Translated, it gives CASSPPSGGAWEQFF. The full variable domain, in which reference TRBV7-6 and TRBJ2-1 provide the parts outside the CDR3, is GAGVSQSPRYKVTKRGQDVALRCDPISGHVSLYWYRQALGQGPEFLTYFNYEAQQDKSGLPNDRFSAERPEGSISTLTIQRTEQRDSAMYRCASSPPSGGAWEQFFGPGTRLTVL.

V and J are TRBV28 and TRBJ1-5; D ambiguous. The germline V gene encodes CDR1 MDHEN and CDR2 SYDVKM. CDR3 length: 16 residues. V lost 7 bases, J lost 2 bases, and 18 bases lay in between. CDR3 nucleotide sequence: TGTGCCAGCAACAACCGTTTTTTGGTCGGCAATCAGCCCCAGCATTTT. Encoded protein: CASNNRFLVGNQPQHF.

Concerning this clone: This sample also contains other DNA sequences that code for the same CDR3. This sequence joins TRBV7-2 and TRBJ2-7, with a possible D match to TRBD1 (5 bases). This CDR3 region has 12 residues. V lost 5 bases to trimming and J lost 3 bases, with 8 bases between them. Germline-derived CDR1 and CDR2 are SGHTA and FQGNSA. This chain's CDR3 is CASSRTGYEQYF. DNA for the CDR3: TGTGCCAGCAGCCGTACAGGCTACGAGCAGTACTTC.

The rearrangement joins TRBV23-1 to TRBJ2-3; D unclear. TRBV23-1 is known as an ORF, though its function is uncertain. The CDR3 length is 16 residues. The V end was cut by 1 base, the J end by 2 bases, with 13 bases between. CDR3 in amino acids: CASSQCSSPFTDTQYF. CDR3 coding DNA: TGCGCCAGCAGTCAATGTTCCTCTCCGTTCACAGATACGCAGTATTTT.

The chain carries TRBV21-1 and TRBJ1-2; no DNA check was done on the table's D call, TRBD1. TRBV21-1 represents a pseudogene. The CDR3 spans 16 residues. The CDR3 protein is CASTFDAGQGGYGYTF. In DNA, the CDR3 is TGTGCCAGCACCTTCGATGCGGGACAGGGGGGTTATGGCTACACCTTC.

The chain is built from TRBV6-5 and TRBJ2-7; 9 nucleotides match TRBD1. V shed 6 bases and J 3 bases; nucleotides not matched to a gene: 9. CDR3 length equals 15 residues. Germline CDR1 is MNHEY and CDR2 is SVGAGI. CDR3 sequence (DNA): TGTGCCAGCAGAGGGACAGGGATCCTTCTCTACGAGCAGTACTTC. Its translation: CASRGTGILLYEQYF.

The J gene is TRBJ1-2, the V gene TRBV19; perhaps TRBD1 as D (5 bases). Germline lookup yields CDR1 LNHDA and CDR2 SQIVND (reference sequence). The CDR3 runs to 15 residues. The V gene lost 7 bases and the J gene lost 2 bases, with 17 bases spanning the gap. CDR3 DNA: TGTGCCAGTACCTATGCGGGGGGATCAAACTATGGCTACACCTTC. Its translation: CASTYAGGSNYGYTF.

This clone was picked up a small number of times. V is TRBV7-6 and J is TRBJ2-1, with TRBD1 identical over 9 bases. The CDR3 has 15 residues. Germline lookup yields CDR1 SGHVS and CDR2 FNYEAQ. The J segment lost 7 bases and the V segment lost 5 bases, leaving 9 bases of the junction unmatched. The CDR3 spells CASSRAGTGFNEQFF. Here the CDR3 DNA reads TGTGCCAGCAGCCGAGCCGGGACAGGGTTTAATGAGCAGTTCTTC.

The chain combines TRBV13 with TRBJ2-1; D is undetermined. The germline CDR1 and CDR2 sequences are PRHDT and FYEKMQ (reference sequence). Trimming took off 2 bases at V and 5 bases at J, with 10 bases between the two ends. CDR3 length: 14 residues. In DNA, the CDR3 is TGTGCCAGCAGCTTACCCTTGGGCCACAATGAGCAGTTCTTC. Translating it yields CASSLPLGHNEQFF.

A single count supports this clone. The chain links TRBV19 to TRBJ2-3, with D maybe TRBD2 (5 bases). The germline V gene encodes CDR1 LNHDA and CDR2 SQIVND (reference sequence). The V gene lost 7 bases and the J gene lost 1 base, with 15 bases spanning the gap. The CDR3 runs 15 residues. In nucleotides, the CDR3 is TGTGCCAGTACCCCACTGGCGCGGGGCACAGATACGCAGTATTTT. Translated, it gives CASTPLARGTDTQYF.

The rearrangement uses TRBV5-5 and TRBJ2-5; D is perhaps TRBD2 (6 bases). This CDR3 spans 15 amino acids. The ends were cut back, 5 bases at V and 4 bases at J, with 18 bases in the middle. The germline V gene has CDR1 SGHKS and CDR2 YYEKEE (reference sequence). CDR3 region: CASRLMGGEGETQYF. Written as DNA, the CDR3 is TGTGCCAGCAGATTAATGGGAGGTGAGGGAGAGACCCAGTACTTC.

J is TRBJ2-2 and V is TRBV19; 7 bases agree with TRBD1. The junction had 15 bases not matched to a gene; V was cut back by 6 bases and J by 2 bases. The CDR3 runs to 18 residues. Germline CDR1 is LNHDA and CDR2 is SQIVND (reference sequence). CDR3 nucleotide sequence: TGTGCCAGTAGGGCTACCCGACAGGGACGGAAAAACACCGGGGAGCTGTTTTTT. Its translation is CASRATRQGRKNTGELFF.

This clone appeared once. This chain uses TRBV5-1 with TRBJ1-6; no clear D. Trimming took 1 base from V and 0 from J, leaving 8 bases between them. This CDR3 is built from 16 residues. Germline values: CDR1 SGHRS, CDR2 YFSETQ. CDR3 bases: TGCGCCAGCAGCTTGCAAGGGAGCTCCTATAATTCACCCCTCCACTTT. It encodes CASSLQGSSYNSPLHF.

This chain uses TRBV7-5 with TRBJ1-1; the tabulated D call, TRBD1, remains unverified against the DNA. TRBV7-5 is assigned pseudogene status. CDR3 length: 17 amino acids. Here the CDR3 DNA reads TGTGTCAGAAGCTTAGCGCGGGACAGGGGATTATGGACTGAAGCTTTCTTT. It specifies CVRSLARDRGLWTEAFF.

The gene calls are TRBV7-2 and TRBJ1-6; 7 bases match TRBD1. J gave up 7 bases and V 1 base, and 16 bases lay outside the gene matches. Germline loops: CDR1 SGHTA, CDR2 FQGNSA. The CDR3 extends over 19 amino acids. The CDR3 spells CASSLGGEIRDRINSPLHF. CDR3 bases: TGTGCCAGCAGCTTAGGGGGGGAGATCCGGGACAGAATAAATTCACCCCTCCACTTT.

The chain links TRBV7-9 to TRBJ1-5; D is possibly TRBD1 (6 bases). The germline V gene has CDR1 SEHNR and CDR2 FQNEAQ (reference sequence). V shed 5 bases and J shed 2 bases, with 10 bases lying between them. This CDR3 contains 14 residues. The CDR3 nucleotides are TGTGCCAGCAGCCCGGACAGAGGCAATCAGCCCCAGCATTTT. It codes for CASSPDRGNQPQHF.

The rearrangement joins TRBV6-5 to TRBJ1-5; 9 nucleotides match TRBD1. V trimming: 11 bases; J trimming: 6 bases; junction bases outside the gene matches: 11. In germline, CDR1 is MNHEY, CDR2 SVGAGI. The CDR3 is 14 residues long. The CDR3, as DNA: TGTGCCGCCGGCAGGGGACAGGGCATTCAGCCCCAGCATTTT. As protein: CAAGRGQGIQPQHF.

In nucleotides, the CDR3 is TGTGCCAGCAGTACCGGGACAGGGGGCGGGGAGACCCAGTACTTC. Translation gives CASSTGTGGGETQYF. V gene TRBV6-5 combines with J gene TRBJ2-5; 12 bases are shared with TRBD1. The ends lost 5 bases at V and 5 bases at J; junction bases unmatched: 6. Germline V lookup: CDR1 MNHEY, CDR2 SVGAGI. The CDR3 contains 15 residues.

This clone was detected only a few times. The DNA of the CDR3 is TGCAGTGCTAGTCAGGGGGCGGCGAACACCGGGGAGCTGTTTTTT. Residues: CSASQGAANTGELFF. The chain links TRBV20-1 to TRBJ2-2; 8 nucleotides line up with TRBD1. The CDR3 is made up of 15 amino acids. V shed 3 bases, J shed 0 bases, and the junction held 3 bases outside the gene matches. Germline CDR1 DFQATT, CDR2 SNEGSKA (reference sequence).

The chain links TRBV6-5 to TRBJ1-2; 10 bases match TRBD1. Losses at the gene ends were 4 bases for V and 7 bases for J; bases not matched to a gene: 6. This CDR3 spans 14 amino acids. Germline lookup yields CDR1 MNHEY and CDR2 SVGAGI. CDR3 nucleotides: TGTGCCAGCAGTTCCGACAGGGGGCTGGCTGGCTACACCTTC. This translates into CASSSDRGLAGYTF.

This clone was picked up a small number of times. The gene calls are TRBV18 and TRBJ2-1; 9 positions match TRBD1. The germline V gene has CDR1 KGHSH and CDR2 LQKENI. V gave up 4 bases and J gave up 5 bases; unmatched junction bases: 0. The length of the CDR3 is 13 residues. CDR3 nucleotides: TGTGCCAGCTCACGGGACAGGGACAATGAGCAGTTCTTC. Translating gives CASSRDRDNEQFF.

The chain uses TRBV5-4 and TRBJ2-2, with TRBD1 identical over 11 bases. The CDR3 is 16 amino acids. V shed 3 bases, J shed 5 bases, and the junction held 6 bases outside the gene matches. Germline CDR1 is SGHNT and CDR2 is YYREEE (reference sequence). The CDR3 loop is CASSSGGTGGTGELFF. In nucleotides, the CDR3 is TGTGCCAGCAGCTCAGGCGGGACAGGGGGAACCGGGGAGCTGTTTTTT.

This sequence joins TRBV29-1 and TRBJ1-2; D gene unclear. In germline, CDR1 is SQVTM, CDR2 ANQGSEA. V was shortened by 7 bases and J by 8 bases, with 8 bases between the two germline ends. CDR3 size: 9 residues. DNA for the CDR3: TGCAGCGCCCAGAGGGGCTACACCTTC. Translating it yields CSAQRGYTF.

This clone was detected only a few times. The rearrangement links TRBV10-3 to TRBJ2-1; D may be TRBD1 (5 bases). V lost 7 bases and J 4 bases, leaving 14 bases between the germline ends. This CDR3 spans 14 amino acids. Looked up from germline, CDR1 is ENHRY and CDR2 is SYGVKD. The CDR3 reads CAIKGQDQYNEQFF. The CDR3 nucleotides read TGTGCCATCAAGGGGCAGGACCAATACAATGAGCAGTTCTTC.